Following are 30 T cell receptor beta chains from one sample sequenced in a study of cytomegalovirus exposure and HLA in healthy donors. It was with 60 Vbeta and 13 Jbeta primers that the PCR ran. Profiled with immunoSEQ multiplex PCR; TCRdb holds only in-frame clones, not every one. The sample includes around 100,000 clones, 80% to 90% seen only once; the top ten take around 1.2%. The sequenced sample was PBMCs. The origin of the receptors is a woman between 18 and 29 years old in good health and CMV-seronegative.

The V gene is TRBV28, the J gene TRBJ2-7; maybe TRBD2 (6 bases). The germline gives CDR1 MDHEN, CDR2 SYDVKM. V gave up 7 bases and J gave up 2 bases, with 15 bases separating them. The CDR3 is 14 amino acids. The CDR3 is CASTDRGRAYEQYF. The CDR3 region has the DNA TGTGCCAGCACCGATCGGGGGAGAGCCTACGAGCAGTACTTC.

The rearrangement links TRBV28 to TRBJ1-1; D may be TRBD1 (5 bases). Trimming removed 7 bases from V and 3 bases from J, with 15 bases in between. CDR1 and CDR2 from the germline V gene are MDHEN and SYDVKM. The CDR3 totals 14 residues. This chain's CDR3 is CASTYFQGYTEAFF. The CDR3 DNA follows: TGTGCCAGCACTTACTTCCAGGGATACACTGAAGCTTTCTTT.

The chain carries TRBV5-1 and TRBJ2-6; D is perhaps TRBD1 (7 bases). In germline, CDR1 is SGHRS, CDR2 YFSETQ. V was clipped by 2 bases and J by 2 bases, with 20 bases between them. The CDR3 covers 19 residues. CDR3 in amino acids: CASSFIRGWTGAGANVLTF. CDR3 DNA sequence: TGCGCCAGCAGCTTTATACGGGGGTGGACAGGCGCTGGGGCCAACGTCCTGACTTTC.

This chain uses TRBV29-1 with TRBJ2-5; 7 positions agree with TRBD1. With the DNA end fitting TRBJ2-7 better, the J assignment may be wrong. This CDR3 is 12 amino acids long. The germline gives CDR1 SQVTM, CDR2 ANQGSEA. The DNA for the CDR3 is TGCAGCGCCACAGGGGCCCACTACGAGCAGTACTTC. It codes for CSATGAHYEQYF.

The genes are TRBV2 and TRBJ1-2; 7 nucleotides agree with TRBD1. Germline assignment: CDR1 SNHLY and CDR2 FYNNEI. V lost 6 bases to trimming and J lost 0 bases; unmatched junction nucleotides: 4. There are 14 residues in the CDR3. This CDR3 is CASSLTGTNYGYTF. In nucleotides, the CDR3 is TGTGCCAGCAGCCTGACAGGGACTAACTATGGCTACACCTTC.

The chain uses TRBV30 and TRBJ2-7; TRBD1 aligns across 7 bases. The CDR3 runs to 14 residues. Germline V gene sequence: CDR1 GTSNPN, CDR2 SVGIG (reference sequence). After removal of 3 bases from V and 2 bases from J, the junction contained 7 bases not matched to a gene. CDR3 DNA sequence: TGTGCCTGGAGCGCTTTAGGGGGCGCCTACGAGCAGTACTTC. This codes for CAWSALGGAYEQYF.

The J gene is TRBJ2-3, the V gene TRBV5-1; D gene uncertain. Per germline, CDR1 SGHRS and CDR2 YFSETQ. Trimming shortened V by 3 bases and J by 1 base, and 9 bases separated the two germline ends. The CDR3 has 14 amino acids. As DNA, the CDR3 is TGCGCCAGCAGCTCTCCCGGAGGCACAGATACGCAGTATTTT. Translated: CASSSPGGTDTQYF.

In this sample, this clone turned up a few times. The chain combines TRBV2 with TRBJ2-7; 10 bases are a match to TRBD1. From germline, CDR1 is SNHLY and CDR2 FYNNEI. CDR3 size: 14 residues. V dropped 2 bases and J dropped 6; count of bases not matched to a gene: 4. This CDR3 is CASSESGTGAEQYF. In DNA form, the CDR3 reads TGTGCCAGCAGTGAAAGCGGGACAGGGGCCGAGCAGTACTTC.

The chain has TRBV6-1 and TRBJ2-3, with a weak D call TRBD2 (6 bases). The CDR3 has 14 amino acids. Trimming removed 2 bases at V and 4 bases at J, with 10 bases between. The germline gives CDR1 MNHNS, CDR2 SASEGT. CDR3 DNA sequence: TGTGCCAGCAGTGAACTTTCGGGGGCAGATACGCAGTATTTT. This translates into CASSELSGADTQYF.

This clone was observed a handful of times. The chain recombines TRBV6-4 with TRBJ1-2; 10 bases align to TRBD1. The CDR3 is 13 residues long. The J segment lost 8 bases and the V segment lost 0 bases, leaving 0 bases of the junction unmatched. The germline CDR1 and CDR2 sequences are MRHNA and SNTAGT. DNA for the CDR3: TGTGCCAGCAGTGACTCGACAGGGGGCGGCTACACCTTC. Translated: CASSDSTGGGYTF.

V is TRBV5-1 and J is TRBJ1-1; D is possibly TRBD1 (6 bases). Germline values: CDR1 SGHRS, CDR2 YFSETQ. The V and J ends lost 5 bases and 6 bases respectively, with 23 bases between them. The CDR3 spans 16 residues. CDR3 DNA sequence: TGCGCCAGCAGAGGGGGACGGGGGGAAGATTTCGCTGAAGCTTTCTTT. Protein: CASRGGRGEDFAEAFF.

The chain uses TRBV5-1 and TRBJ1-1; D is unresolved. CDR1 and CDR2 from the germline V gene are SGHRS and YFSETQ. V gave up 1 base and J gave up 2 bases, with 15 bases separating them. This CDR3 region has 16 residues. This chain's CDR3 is CASSLSIGGPNTEAFF. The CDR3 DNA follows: TGCGCCAGCAGCTTGTCCATAGGAGGGCCAAACACTGAAGCTTTCTTT.

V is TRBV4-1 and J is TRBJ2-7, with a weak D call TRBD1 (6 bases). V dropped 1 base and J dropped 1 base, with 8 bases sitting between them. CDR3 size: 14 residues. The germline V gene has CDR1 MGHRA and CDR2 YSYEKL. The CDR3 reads CASSQGTASYEQYF. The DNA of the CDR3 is TGCGCCAGCAGCCAAGGGACAGCGTCCTACGAGCAGTACTTC.

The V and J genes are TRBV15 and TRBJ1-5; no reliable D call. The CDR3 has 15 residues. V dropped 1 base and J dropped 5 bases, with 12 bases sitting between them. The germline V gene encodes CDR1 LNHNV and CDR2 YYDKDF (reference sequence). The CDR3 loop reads CATSRGGQFHQPQHF. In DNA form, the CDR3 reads TGTGCCACCAGCAGAGGCGGGCAGTTCCATCAGCCCCAGCATTTT.

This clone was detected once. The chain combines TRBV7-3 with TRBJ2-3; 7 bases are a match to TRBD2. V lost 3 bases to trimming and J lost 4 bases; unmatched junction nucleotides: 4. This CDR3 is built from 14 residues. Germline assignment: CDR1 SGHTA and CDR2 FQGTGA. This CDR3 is CASSFGLDADTQYF. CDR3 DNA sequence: TGTGCCAGCAGCTTTGGACTAGACGCAGATACGCAGTATTTT.

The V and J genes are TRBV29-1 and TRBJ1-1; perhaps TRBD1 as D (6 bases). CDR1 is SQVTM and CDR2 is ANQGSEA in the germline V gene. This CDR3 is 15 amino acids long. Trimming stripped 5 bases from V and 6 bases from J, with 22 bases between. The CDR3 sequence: CSVWGPRGEEPEAFF. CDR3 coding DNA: TGCAGCGTTTGGGGGCCGAGGGGCGAGGAACCTGAAGCTTTCTTT.

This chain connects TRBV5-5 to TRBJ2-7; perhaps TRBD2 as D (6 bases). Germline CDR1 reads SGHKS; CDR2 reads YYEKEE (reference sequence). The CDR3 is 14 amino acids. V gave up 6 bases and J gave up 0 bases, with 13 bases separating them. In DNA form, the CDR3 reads TGTGCCAGCACCCCTAGCGACCTCTCCTACGAGCAGTACTTC. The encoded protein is CASTPSDLSYEQYF. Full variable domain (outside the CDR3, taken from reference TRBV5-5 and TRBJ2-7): DAGVTQSPTHLIKTRGQQVTLRCSPISGHKSVSWYQQVLGQGPQFIFQYYEKEERGRGNFPDRFSARQFPNYSSELNVNALLLGDSALYLCASTPSDLSYEQYFGPGTRLTVT.

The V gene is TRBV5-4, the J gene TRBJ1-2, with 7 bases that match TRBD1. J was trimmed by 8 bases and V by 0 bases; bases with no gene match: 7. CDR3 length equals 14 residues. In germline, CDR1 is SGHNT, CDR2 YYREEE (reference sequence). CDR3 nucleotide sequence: TGTGCCAGCAGCTTGGTGACAGGGCAAAGGGGCTACACCTTC. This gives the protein CASSLVTGQRGYTF.

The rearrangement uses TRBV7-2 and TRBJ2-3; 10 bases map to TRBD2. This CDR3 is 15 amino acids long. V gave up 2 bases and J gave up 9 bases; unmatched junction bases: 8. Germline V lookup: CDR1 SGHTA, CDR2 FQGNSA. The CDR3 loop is CASSLTGERGGTQYF. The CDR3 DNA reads TGTGCCAGCAGCTTAACGGGGGAGCGGGGGGGCACGCAGTATTTT.

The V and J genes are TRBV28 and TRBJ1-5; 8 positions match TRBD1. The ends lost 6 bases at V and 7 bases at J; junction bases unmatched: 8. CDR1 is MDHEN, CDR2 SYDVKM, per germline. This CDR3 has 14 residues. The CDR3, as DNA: TGTGCCAGCAGCCAGAGACAGGGGTGGCAGCCCCAGCATTTT. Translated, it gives CASSQRQGWQPQHF. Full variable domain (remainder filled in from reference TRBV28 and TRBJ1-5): DVKVTQSSRYLVKRTGEKVFLECVQDMDHENMFWYRQDPGLGLRLIYFSYDVKMKEKGDIPEGYSVSREKKERFSLILESASTNQTSMYLCASSQRQGWQPQHFGDGTRLSIL.

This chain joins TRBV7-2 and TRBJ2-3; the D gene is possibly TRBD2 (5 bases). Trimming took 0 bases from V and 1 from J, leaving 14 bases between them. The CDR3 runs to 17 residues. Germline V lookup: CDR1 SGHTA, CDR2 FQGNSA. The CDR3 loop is CASSLASGRGGTDTQYF. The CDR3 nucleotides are TGTGCCAGCAGCTTAGCTAGTGGGAGAGGTGGCACAGATACGCAGTATTTT.

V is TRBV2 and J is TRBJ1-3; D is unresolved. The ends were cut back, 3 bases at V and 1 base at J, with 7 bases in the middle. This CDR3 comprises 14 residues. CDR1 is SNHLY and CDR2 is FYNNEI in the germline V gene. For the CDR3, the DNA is TGTGCCAGCAGTGACGGAGTTTCTGGAAACACCATATATTTT. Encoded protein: CASSDGVSGNTIYF.

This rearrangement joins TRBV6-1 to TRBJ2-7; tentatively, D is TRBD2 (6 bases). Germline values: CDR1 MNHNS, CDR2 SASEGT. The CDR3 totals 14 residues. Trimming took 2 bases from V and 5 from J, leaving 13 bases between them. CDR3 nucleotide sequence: TGTGCCAGCAGTGAAATGGGGGGACTCGACGAGCAGTACTTC. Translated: CASSEMGGLDEQYF.

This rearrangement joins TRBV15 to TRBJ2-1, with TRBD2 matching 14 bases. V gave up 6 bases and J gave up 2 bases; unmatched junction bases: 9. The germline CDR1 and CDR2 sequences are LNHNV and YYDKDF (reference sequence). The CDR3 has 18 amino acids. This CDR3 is CATRGTSGSHPTYNEQFF. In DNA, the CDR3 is TGTGCCACCAGAGGGACTAGCGGGAGCCATCCAACCTACAATGAGCAGTTCTTC.

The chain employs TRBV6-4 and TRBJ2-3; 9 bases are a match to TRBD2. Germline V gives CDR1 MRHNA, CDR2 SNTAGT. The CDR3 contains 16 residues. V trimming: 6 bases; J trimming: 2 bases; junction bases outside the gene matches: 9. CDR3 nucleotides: TGTGCCAGCAGCCCTCTTAGCGGGGGAACCACAGATACGCAGTATTTT. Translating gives CASSPLSGGTTDTQYF.

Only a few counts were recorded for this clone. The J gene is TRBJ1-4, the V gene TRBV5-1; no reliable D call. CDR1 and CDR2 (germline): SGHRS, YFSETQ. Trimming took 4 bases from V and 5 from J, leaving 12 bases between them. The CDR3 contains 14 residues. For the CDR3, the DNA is TGCGCCAGCAGCCCGGCTCGCGGGAATGAAAAACTGTTTTTT. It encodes CASSPARGNEKLFF. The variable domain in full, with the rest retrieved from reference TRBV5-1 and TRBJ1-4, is KAGVTQTPRYLIKTRGQQVTLSCSPISGHRSVSWYQQTPGQGLQFLFEYFSETQRNKGNFPGRFSGRQFSNSRSEMNVSTLELGDSALYLCASSPARGNEKLFFGSGTQLSVL.

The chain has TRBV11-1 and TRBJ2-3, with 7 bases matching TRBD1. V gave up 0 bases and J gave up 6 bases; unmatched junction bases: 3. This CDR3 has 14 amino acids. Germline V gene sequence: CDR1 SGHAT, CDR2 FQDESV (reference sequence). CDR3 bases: TGTGCCAGCAGCTTAGCGACAGGGCGGGATACGCAGTATTTT. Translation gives CASSLATGRDTQYF.

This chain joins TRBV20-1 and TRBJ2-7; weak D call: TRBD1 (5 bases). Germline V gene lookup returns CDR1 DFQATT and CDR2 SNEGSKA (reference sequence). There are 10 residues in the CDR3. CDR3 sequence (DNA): TGCAGCGTCGGACACTACGAGCAGTACTTC. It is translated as CSVGHYEQYF.

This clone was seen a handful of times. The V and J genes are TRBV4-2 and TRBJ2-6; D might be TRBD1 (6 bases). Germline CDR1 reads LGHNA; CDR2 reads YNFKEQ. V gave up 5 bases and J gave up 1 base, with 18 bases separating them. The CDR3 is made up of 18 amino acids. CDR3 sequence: CASSAKDSSTSGANVLTF. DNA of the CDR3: TGTGCCAGCAGCGCTAAGGACAGCTCCACTTCTGGGGCCAACGTCCTGACTTTC.

In DNA form, the CDR3 reads TGTGCCAGTAGTATGGGACAGCCGCAAGAGACCCAGTACTTC. Translating it yields CASSMGQPQETQYF. The chain combines TRBV19 with TRBJ2-5, with 7 positions matching TRBD1. Per the germline V gene, CDR1 is LNHDA and CDR2 is SQIVND (reference sequence). The V and J ends lost 3 bases and 2 bases, in that order; junction bases with no gene match: 3. There are 14 residues in the CDR3. Looking up the rest from reference TRBV19 and TRBJ2-5 gives the full variable domain: DGGITQSPKYLFRKEGQNVTLSCEQNLNHDAMYWYRQDPGQGLRLIYYSQIVNDFQKGDIAEGYSVSREKKESFPLTVTSAQKNPTAFYLCASSMGQPQETQYFGPGTRLLVL.